The 18 T cell receptor beta chains below were found in one sample sequenced in a study of blood T cells in healthy people across ages. Sample-barcoded 5' priming and a J-beta primer mix drove a second PCR of roughly 6 to 12 cycles. MiXCR, applied by TCRdb to the 5' RACE reads, yields one record per CDR3 protein. The sample records roughly 1.7 million distinct CDR3 sequences, about 35% being singletons. Sequenced: blood. These receptor sequences come from a woman in her twenties or thirties in good health.

This clonotype turned up a few times. V usage is TRBV10-3 and J usage is TRBJ2-5, with D possibly matching TRBD2 (5 bases). CDR1 and CDR2 from the germline V gene are ENHRY and SYGVKD. The CDR3 has 13 amino acids. Trimming took 2 bases from V and 13 from J, leaving 17 bases between them. In DNA form, the CDR3 reads TGTGCCATCAGTGAGGTTCAATCCGGGATACCGTACTTC. This translates into CAISEVQSGIPYF.

This chain links TRBV7-9 with TRBJ2-7; D gene uncertain. Looked up from germline, CDR1 is SEHNR and CDR2 is FQNEAQ (reference sequence). V lost 6 bases, J lost 1 base, and 13 bases lay in between. The CDR3 totals 14 residues. CDR3 amino acids: CASSRDEASYEQYF. For the CDR3, the DNA is TGTGCCAGCAGTAGAGACGAGGCGTCCTACGAGCAGTACTTC. The full variable domain, rest sourced from reference TRBV7-9 and TRBJ2-7, is DTGVSQNPRHKITKRGQNVTFRCDPISEHNRLYWYRQTLGQGPEFLTYFQNEAQLEKSRLLSDRFSAERPKGSFSTLEIQRTEQGDSAMYLCASSRDEASYEQYFGPGTRLTVT.

This clonotype was recorded at least ten times. The chain combines TRBV4-2 with TRBJ2-5; the D is unclear. The V gene's germline CDR1 is LGHNA and CDR2 YNFKEQ. V shed 1 base and J shed 5 bases, with 11 bases lying between them. The CDR3 length is 14 residues. The DNA of the CDR3 is TGTGCCAGCAGCCAAGGGGGTAGCCGGGAGACCCAGTACTTC. Translating gives CASSQGGSRETQYF.

This clonotype was observed at least ten times. The chain links TRBV6-6 to TRBJ2-1; D unclear. Germline V gene data show CDR1 as MNHNY and CDR2 as SVGAGI (reference sequence). The CDR3 loop spans 12 amino acids. V lost 0 bases and J lost 13, with 10 bases in between. CDR3 DNA: TGTGCCAGCAGTTACTCCTCGGATCGTCAGTTCTTC. Its protein is CASSYSSDRQFF.

A word on this clonotype: Mismatch with germline at one junction end may stem from a read error. The chain uses TRBV27 and TRBJ2-3; 7 bases line up with TRBD1. The CDR3 length is 14 residues. The germline CDR1 and CDR2 sequences are MNHEY and SMNVEV (reference sequence). CDR3 sequence: CASSLRQGTGTQYF. In DNA form, the CDR3 reads TGTGCCAGCAGTCTACGACAGGGAACAGGTACGCAGTATTTT.

The chain recombines TRBV20-1 with TRBJ1-5, with D perhaps matching TRBD1 (5 bases). The germline V gene has CDR1 DFQATT and CDR2 SNEGSKA (reference sequence). The CDR3 runs to 14 residues. With 5 bases removed from V and 1 base from J, the gap between germline ends came to 12 bases. CDR3 nucleotide sequence: TGCAGTGCTCAACAATCAGGGAGCAATCAGCCCCAGCATTTT. As protein: CSAQQSGSNQPQHF.

This chain connects TRBV7-2 to TRBJ1-1; weak D call: TRBD1 (5 bases). The CDR3 runs to 12 residues. Trimming left V 3 bases short and J 9 bases short, with 11 bases between. Germline V gene sequence: CDR1 SGHTA, CDR2 FQGNSA. CDR3 sequence: CASSFGRAQAFF. As DNA, the CDR3 is TGTGCCAGCAGCTTCGGCAGGGCCCAAGCTTTCTTT.

V usage is TRBV27 and J usage is TRBJ1-6, with D perhaps matching TRBD1 (6 bases). Germline V CDR1 and CDR2: MNHEY, SMNVEV (reference sequence). V was clipped by 5 bases and J by 7 bases, with 15 bases between them. The CDR3 is made up of 15 amino acids. CDR3 nucleotide sequence: TGTGCCAGCAGTCTTTTGGACGGGACAAATTCACCCCTCCACTTT. Its translation is CASSLLDGTNSPLHF.

This clonotype was counted between two and nine times. The chain links TRBV7-7 to TRBJ2-5; D possibly corresponds to TRBD1 (6 bases). There are 14 residues in the CDR3. Germline V gene sequence: CDR1 SSHAT, CDR2 FNYEAQ (reference sequence). V lost 4 bases and J lost 3, with 12 bases in between. The CDR3, as DNA: TGTGCCAGCAGCTGCGCAGGACAGAAAGAGACCCAGTACTTC. Translation: CASSCAGQKETQYF.

This chain connects TRBV20-1 to TRBJ2-1; D unresolved. CDR1 is DFQATT, CDR2 SNEGSKA, per germline (reference sequence). The CDR3 extends over 11 amino acids. CDR3 nucleotides: TGCAGCGCGAGGCCATACGATGAGCAGTTCTTC. Protein sequence: CSARPYDEQFF.

The genes are TRBV6-2 or TRBV6-3 and TRBJ2-5; D gene ambiguous. CDR1 is MNHEY, CDR2 SVGEGT, per germline. V was trimmed by 7 bases and J by 0 bases, leaving 12 bases between them. This CDR3 has 14 residues. CDR3 DNA sequence: TGTGCCAGCACCGCAATTACTAACCAAGAGACCCAGTACTTC. It encodes CASTAITNQETQYF.

This clonotype was observed a few times. This chain uses TRBV20-1 with TRBJ2-7; TRBD2 might be the D (5 bases). Germline assignment: CDR1 DFQATT and CDR2 SNEGSKA (reference sequence). Trimming cost V 8 bases and J 12 bases, with 14 bases left between them. CDR3 size: 9 residues. In nucleotides, the CDR3 is TGCAGTCCTGAGGGTCGGGGGTACTTC. It translates to CSPEGRGYF.

On this clonotype: Mismatch with germline at one junction end may stem from a read error. This chain links TRBV12-3 or TRBV12-4 with TRBJ2-3, with TRBD1 identical over 9 bases. The length of the CDR3 is 17 residues. DNA for the CDR3: TGTGCCGGCAGTTTGCTCAGGGGACAGGGTCCTCCAGATACGCAGTATTTT. It translates to CAGSLLRGQGPPDTQYF.

The V and J genes are TRBV20-1 and TRBJ1-4, with a weak D call TRBD1 (5 bases). V lost 5 bases and J lost 8, with 18 bases in between. CDR1 is DFQATT and CDR2 is SNEGSKA in the germline V gene (reference sequence). The CDR3 has 14 amino acids. The CDR3 here is CSAAYERGTEKLFF. In DNA form, the CDR3 reads TGCAGTGCTGCCTACGAACGGGGGACCGAAAAACTGTTTTTT.

This clonotype was counted only a few times. The chain combines TRBV5-1 with TRBJ2-3; D call uncertain. Germline lookup yields CDR1 SGHRS and CDR2 YFSETQ. The CDR3 length is 14 residues. Trimming took 0 bases from V and 1 from J, leaving 6 bases between them. The CDR3 spells CASSLEPGTDTQYF. The DNA of the CDR3 is TGCGCCAGCAGCTTGGAGCCTGGCACAGATACGCAGTATTTT.

This chain joins TRBV20-1 and TRBJ2-3; D is unclear. Trimming took 5 bases from V and 0 from J, leaving 12 bases between them. Looked up from germline, CDR1 is DFQATT and CDR2 is SNEGSKA (reference sequence). The CDR3 is 14 residues long. CDR3 residues: CSAAYGGSTDTQYF. Written as DNA, the CDR3 is TGCAGTGCTGCGTACGGTGGGAGCACAGATACGCAGTATTTT.

V is TRBV6-5 and J is TRBJ1-1; D is unresolved. This CDR3 comprises 11 residues. V lost 2 bases and J 7 bases, leaving 5 bases between the germline ends. Germline CDR1 and CDR2: MNHEY and SVGAGI. For the CDR3, the DNA is TGTGCCAGCAGTTACGGAAATGAAGCTTTCTTT. Encoded protein: CASSYGNEAFF.

This chain connects TRBV21-1 to TRBJ1-1; the table names TRBD1, a call not compared with the DNA. TRBV21-1 is noted as a pseudogene. This CDR3 contains 18 residues. CDR3 sequence reads: CASSLLRQSGSRNTEAFF. The DNA for the CDR3 is TGTGCCAGCAGCCTCCTTCGACAGAGTGGCAGTAGGAACACTGAAGCTTTCTTT.